A single sample gave rise to the 24 T cell receptor beta chains below, sequenced in a study of T cell responses to AZD1222 COVID-19 vaccine. Sequencing used immunoSEQ multiplex PCR; TCRdb keeps in-frame clones, though not all of them. The top ten hold 5.1% of the sample, which has 140,000 to 150,000 clones, around 83% seen once. Specimen: peripheral blood, collected 28 days after the second AZD1222 dose. The receptors shown here come from an adult who received the AZD1222 COVID-19 vaccine.

V gene TRBV3-1 (or the pseudogene TRBV3-2) combines with J gene TRBJ2-7; no clear D. Germline lookup yields CDR1 LGHDT and CDR2 YNNKEL (reference sequence). The CDR3 totals 12 residues. Trimming left V 1 base short and J 5 bases short, with 6 bases between. Here the CDR3 reads CASSQGPDEQYF. CDR3 in DNA: TGTGCCAGCAGCCAAGGACCGGACGAGCAGTACTTC.

The chain is built from TRBV7-9 and TRBJ1-1; D gene ambiguous. Germline-derived CDR1 and CDR2 are SEHNR and FQNEAQ (reference sequence). V was cut by 5 bases and J by 5 bases, with 12 bases left in between. This CDR3 region has 13 residues. The CDR3 DNA sequence: TGTGCCAGCAGCCTTAGGGATGGGACTGAAGCTTTCTTT. Protein: CASSLRDGTEAFF.

This chain links TRBV7-9 with TRBJ1-1, with D uncertain. Trimming pared 2 bases from V and 3 bases from J, leaving 19 bases between. This CDR3 has 17 residues. Germline values: CDR1 SEHNR, CDR2 FQNEAQ (reference sequence). CDR3 nucleotides: TGTGCCAGCAGCTTACGACCGGGAGCCGGTAAGGACACTGAAGCTTTCTTT. Protein product: CASSLRPGAGKDTEAFF.

This rearrangement joins TRBV21-1 to TRBJ2-2; the table's D call TRBD1 went unverified against the DNA. TRBV21-1 is a documented pseudogene. The CDR3 loop spans 19 amino acids. The CDR3 nucleotides read TGTGCCAGCAGCAAAGGAATCACAGGGGGCGCGGGGAACACCGGGGAGCTGTTTTTT. This gives the protein CASSKGITGGAGNTGELFF.

With respect to this clone: Sequence at one end of the junction differs from germline and may be a read error. The chain uses TRBV7-7 and TRBJ2-3, with 8 bases aligning to TRBD1. CDR1 and CDR2 from the germline V gene are SSHAT and FNYEAQ (reference sequence). The CDR3 is made up of 15 amino acids. CDR3 in DNA: TGTGCTAGCAGCTCTGGACAGGGTAGCACAGATACGCAGTATTTT. Translation gives CASSSGQGSTDTQYF.

The genes are TRBV7-9 and TRBJ1-2, with a possible D match to TRBD1 (6 bases). In germline, CDR1 is SEHNR, CDR2 FQNEAQ (reference sequence). The CDR3 is made up of 13 amino acids. Between the trimmed V and J ends, which lost 6 bases and 4 bases, there was a span of 12 bases. The CDR3 sequence: CASSTGTLYGYTF. The DNA for the CDR3 is TGTGCCAGCAGTACCGGGACACTCTATGGCTACACCTTC.

The CDR3 reads CASSLGTGNTIYF. The CDR3 coding sequence is TGTGCCAGCAGTTTAGGGACTGGAAACACCATATATTTT. The V gene is TRBV12-3 or TRBV12-4, the J gene TRBJ1-3, with unresolved D. The length of the CDR3 is 13 residues. Trimming left V 1 base short and J 2 bases short, with 3 bases between.

V is TRBV2 and J is TRBJ1-2; D ambiguous. CDR3 length: 13 residues. Trimming pared 2 bases from V and 4 bases from J, leaving 8 bases between. Germline V CDR1 and CDR2: SNHLY, FYNNEI. CDR3 amino acids: CASSENGAYGYTF. The CDR3 region has the DNA TGTGCCAGCAGTGAAAACGGAGCCTATGGCTACACCTTC.

The chain combines TRBV5-1 with TRBJ1-5; tentative D call: TRBD1 (5 bases). V shed 0 bases and J shed 7 bases, with 8 bases lying between them. The CDR3 runs to 13 residues. Germline V gives CDR1 SGHRS, CDR2 YFSETQ. CDR3 bases: TGCGCCAGCAGCTTGGAAGGGGAACAGCCCCAGCATTTT. This codes for CASSLEGEQPQHF. The entire variable domain, with the rest obtained from reference TRBV5-1 and TRBJ1-5, is as follows: KAGVTQTPRYLIKTRGQQVTLSCSPISGHRSVSWYQQTPGQGLQFLFEYFSETQRNKGNFPGRFSGRQFSNSRSEMNVSTLELGDSALYLCASSLEGEQPQHFGDGTRLSIL.

This chain connects TRBV7-2 to TRBJ1-5; a weak D match, TRBD1 (6 bases). CDR3 length: 15 residues. Trimming removed 5 bases at V and 6 bases at J, with 17 bases between. Germline CDR1 is SGHTA and CDR2 is FQGNSA. The CDR3 loop reads CASSPGAGAGQPQHF. CDR3 bases: TGTGCCAGCAGCCCTGGGGCAGGGGCAGGTCAGCCCCAGCATTTT.

The chain combines TRBV5-1 with TRBJ2-2; D unclear. Germline assignment: CDR1 SGHRS and CDR2 YFSETQ. The CDR3 length is 12 residues. V was pared by 0 bases and J by 6 bases, with 3 bases between. In DNA form, the CDR3 reads TGCGCCAGCAGCTTGGTGGCCGGGGAGCTGTTTTTT. It translates to CASSLVAGELFF. Based on the CDR3 plus reference TRBV5-1 and TRBJ2-2, the full variable domain is KAGVTQTPRYLIKTRGQQVTLSCSPISGHRSVSWYQQTPGQGLQFLFEYFSETQRNKGNFPGRFSGRQFSNSRSEMNVSTLELGDSALYLCASSLVAGELFFGEGSRLTVL.

The V call is TRBV3-1 (or the pseudogene TRBV3-2), the J call TRBJ2-4, with unresolved D. The V end lost 4 bases, the J end lost 0 bases, and 7 bases lay between the germline ends. The CDR3 has 14 residues. Germline CDR1 LGHDT, CDR2 YNNKEL (reference sequence). The CDR3 region has the DNA TGTGCCAGCAGCCGAAGTATAGCCAAAAACATTCAGTACTTC. Translating it yields CASSRSIAKNIQYF.

This CDR3 reads CASSLGSGGPNYGYTF. The CDR3 DNA follows: TGCGCCAGCAGCTTGGGGTCTGGGGGGCCTAACTATGGCTACACCTTC. The V call is TRBV5-1, the J call TRBJ1-2; D is perhaps TRBD1 (6 bases). Germline V lookup: CDR1 SGHRS, CDR2 YFSETQ. The CDR3 runs 16 residues. V gave up 0 bases and J gave up 0 bases, with 12 bases separating them.

The chain uses TRBV10-2 and TRBJ1-4, with unresolved D. The V end was cut by 0 bases, the J end by 6 bases, with 11 bases between. The CDR3 covers 15 residues. Per germline, CDR1 WSHSY and CDR2 SAAADI. The CDR3 here is CASSESQPVDEKLFF. The CDR3 coding sequence is TGCGCCAGCAGTGAGTCCCAACCGGTGGATGAAAAACTGTTTTTT.

The sample holds a few counts of this clone. Distinct nucleotide sequences in the sample also encode this CDR3. CDR3 DNA sequence: TGTGCCAGCAGCTTAGTCGGGAACACTGAAGCTTTCTTT. This encodes CASSLVGNTEAFF. The rearrangement joins TRBV7-9 to TRBJ1-1; no definite D call. Per germline, CDR1 SEHNR and CDR2 FQNEAQ (reference sequence). V was trimmed by 1 base and J by 1 base, leaving 4 bases between them. CDR3 length equals 13 residues.

This clone came up once. V and J are TRBV11-3 and TRBJ2-1; D unresolved. Germline-derived CDR1 and CDR2 are SGHNT and YENEEA. This CDR3 has 15 amino acids. Trimming shortened V by 6 bases and J by 0 bases, and 12 bases separated the two germline ends. The CDR3 region has the DNA TGTGCCAGCAGGGAACCTTTTAGCTCCTACAATGAGCAGTTCTTC. This codes for CASREPFSSYNEQFF.

This chain links TRBV2 with TRBJ2-5, with D unclear. CDR3 length: 16 residues. The V end lost 2 bases, the J end lost 5 bases, and 18 bases lay between the germline ends. The germline V gene encodes CDR1 SNHLY and CDR2 FYNNEI. CDR3 DNA: TGTGCCAGCAGTGAATATGTCGCAGTAGGATCCGAGACCCAGTACTTC. Translation: CASSEYVAVGSETQYF.

The rearrangement uses TRBV11-2 and TRBJ2-2; 14 nucleotides align to TRBD2. The CDR3 length is 19 residues. CDR1 is SGHAT, CDR2 FQNNGV, per germline. Losses at the gene ends were 4 bases for V and 3 bases for J; bases not matched to a gene: 10. DNA of the CDR3: TGTGCCAGCAGCTCTCAAGGGACTAGCGGGAGAACGCACACCGGGGAGCTGTTTTTT. Protein sequence: CASSSQGTSGRTHTGELFF. Full variable domain (rest looked up from reference TRBV11-2 and TRBJ2-2): EAGVAQSPRYKIIEKRQSVAFWCNPISGHATLYWYQQILGQGPKLLIQFQNNGVVDDSQLPKDRFSAERLKGVDSTLKIQPAKLEDSAVYLCASSSQGTSGRTHTGELFFGEGSRLTVL.

This rearrangement joins TRBV27 to TRBJ2-7; D gene unclear. This CDR3 has 13 amino acids. V was pared by 8 bases and J by 2 bases, with 13 bases between. Germline loops: CDR1 MNHEY, CDR2 SMNVEV (reference sequence). CDR3 DNA: TGTGCCAGCGGTACGTCCCCTACCTACGAGCAGTACTTC. Translation: CASGTSPTYEQYF.

The rearrangement joins TRBV28 to TRBJ1-1, with D possibly being TRBD1 (6 bases). The CDR3 is 14 amino acids. The germline CDR1 and CDR2 sequences are MDHEN and SYDVKM. Deletions cut 3 bases from V and 5 bases from J, with 13 bases between. CDR3 protein: CASSFQGMWTEAFF. CDR3 coding DNA: TGTGCCAGCAGTTTCCAGGGGATGTGGACTGAAGCTTTCTTT.

The V and J genes are TRBV6-5 and TRBJ1-2; 7 positions match TRBD1. Trimming cost V 7 bases and J 2 bases; bases outside gene matches: 7. Germline V CDR1 and CDR2: MNHEY, SVGAGI. This CDR3 is 14 amino acids long. CDR3 protein: CASMRTGPNYGYTF. The DNA for the CDR3 is TGTGCCAGCATGAGGACAGGTCCAAACTATGGCTACACCTTC.

This clone was picked up a small number of times. This chain joins TRBV5-6 and TRBJ1-1; D call uncertain. Trimming stripped 1 base from V and 1 base from J, with 8 bases between. Germline-derived CDR1 and CDR2 are SGHDT and YYEEEE. The CDR3 runs to 14 residues. The CDR3 spells CASSLKGPNTEAFF. CDR3 in DNA: TGTGCCAGCAGCTTGAAGGGTCCGAACACTGAAGCTTTCTTT.

The chain links TRBV30 to TRBJ1-5; TRBD1 agrees at 7 bases. Germline CDR1 GTSNPN, CDR2 SVGIG (reference sequence). V lost 0 bases to trimming and J lost 7 bases; unmatched junction nucleotides: 9. This CDR3 has 15 residues. CDR3 residues: CAWSVIAGGSQPQHF. The CDR3 coding sequence is TGTGCCTGGAGTGTAATCGCAGGGGGATCACAGCCCCAGCATTTT. Using reference TRBV30 and TRBJ1-5 for the parts outside the CDR3, the full variable domain is SQTIHQWPATLVQPVGSPLSLECTVEGTSNPNLYWYRQAAGRGLQLLFYSVGIGQISSEVPQNLSASRPQDRQFILSSKKLLLSDSGFYLCAWSVIAGGSQPQHFGDGTRLSIL.

The chain employs TRBV3-1 (or the pseudogene TRBV3-2) and TRBJ2-5; the D gene is possibly TRBD1 (7 bases). This CDR3 spans 15 amino acids. CDR1 and CDR2 (germline): LGHDT, YNNKEL (reference sequence). The V end was cut by 4 bases, the J end by 4 bases, with 16 bases between. CDR3 loop: CASSLLNRGGETQYF. In nucleotides, the CDR3 is TGTGCCAGCAGCCTACTGAACAGGGGAGGAGAGACCCAGTACTTC.